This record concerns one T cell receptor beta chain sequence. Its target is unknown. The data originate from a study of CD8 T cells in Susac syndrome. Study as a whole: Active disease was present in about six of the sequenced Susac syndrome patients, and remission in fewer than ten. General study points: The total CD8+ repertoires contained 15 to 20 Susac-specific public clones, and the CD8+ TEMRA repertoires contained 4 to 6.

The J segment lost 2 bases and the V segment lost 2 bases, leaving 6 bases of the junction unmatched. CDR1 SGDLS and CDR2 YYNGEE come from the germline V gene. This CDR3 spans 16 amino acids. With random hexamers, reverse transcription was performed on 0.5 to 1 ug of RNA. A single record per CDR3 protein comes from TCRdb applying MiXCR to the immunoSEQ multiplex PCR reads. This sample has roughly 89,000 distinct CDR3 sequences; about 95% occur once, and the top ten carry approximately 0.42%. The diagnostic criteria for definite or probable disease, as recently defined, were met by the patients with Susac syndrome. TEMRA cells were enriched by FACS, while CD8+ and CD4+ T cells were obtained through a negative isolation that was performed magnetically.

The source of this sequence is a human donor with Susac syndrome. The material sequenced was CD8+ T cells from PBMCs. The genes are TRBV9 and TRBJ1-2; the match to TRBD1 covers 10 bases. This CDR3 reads CASSVGQGRYNYGYTF. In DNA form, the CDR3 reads TGTGCCAGCAGCGTGGGACAGGGGAGATACAACTATGGCTACACCTTC.